This TCR beta chain was retrieved from a study of cytomegalovirus exposure and HLA in healthy donors. This CDR3 region has 14 residues. The V gene's germline CDR1 is SGDLS and CDR2 YYNGEE. The germline V and J ends were trimmed by 4 bases and 3 bases, with 13 bases remaining between them. Primers: 60 Vbeta forward and 13 Jbeta reverse. Measured with immunoSEQ multiplex PCR; TCRdb has only the in-frame clones, and not every one. The profile shows some 150,000 clones, around 79% of them singletons. This chain links TRBV9 with TRBJ1-1; D is ambiguous. Material: PBMCs. This clonotype was obtained from a male donor in good health and CMV-seronegative. As DNA, the CDR3 is TGTGCCAGCAGCCCAGATTATCGGGACACTGAAGCTTTCTTT. As protein: CASSPDYRDTEAFF.